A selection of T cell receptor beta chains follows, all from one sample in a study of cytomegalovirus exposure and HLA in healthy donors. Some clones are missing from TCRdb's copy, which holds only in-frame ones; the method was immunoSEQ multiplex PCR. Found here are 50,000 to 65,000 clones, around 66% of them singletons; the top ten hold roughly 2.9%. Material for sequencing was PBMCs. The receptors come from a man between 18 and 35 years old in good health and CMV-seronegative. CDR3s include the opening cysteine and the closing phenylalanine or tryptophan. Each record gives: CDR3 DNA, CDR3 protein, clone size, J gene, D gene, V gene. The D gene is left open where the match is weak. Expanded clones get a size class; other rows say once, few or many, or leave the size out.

TGTGCCAGCAGCTTAGAGGCCAGGGCCTCCTACGAGCAGTACTTC | CASSLEARASYEQYF | - | TRBJ2-7 | - | TRBV11-2
TGTGCCAGCCTCCGGGACAGGTCTTATAATTCACCCCTCCACTTT | CASLRDRSYNSPLHF | - | TRBJ1-6 | TRBD1 | TRBV16
TGTGCCAGCAGCGTTGAACAGACCTACGAGCAGTACTTC | CASSVEQTYEQYF | few | TRBJ2-7 | - | TRBV7-9
TGTGCCAGCAGCACTAACCCGACAGGGGGAGCCAACACCATATATTTT | CASSTNPTGGANTIYF | - | TRBJ1-3 | TRBD1 | TRBV5-5
TGTGCCATCAGCCCGTTGGCTAGCGGCCAAGAGACCCAGTACTTC | CAISPLASGQETQYF | - | TRBJ2-5 | TRBD2 | TRBV10-3
TGTGCCAGCAGCTCAAACCGCGCGGGAGAATACGAGCAGTACTTC | CASSSNRAGEYEQYF | - | TRBJ2-7 | TRBD2 | TRBV11-3
TGCAGCGGGGTCACAGGGCCCAACACCGGGGAGCTGTTTTTT | CSGVTGPNTGELFF | - | TRBJ2-2 | - | TRBV29-1
TGTGCCAGCAGCTTAGCTGGTGGAGGGGGCGACTACGAGCAGTACTTC | CASSLAGGGGDYEQYF | - | TRBJ2-7 | - | TRBV7-6
TGTGCCAGCAGCCGGGGACAGGGCAGCTCCTACGAGCAGTACTTC | CASSRGQGSSYEQYF | - | TRBJ2-7 | TRBD1 | TRBV28
TGTGCCAGCAGCTACGGGACAATTAGCTCCTACGAGCAGTACTTC | CASSYGTISSYEQYF | - | TRBJ2-7 | - | TRBV5-8
TGTGCCAGCAGGACTAGCGGGGGGGAGACCCAGTACTTC | CASRTSGGETQYF | - | TRBJ2-5 | TRBD2 | TRBV7-9
TGTGCCTTCAACACAGGGGATAACCAAGAGACCCAGTACTTC | CAFNTGDNQETQYF | - | TRBJ2-5 | TRBD1 | TRBV7-9
TGTGCCAGCAGCTTATCGCGGCTTAGCTCCTACGAGCAGTACTTC | CASSLSRLSSYEQYF | - | TRBJ2-7 | - | TRBV7-2
TGTGCCAGCAGCGTAGAAGCTAGCGCTAATGAGCAGTTCTTC | CASSVEASANEQFF | - | TRBJ2-1 | - | TRBV9
TGTGCCAGCAGTTCCCCGGGACAGGGGATTTCACCCCTCCACTTT | CASSSPGQGISPLHF | - | TRBJ1-6 | TRBD1 | TRBV6-5
TGTGCCAGCAGCTCGGCGGGGAGCAATCAGCCCCAGCATTTT | CASSSAGSNQPQHF | - | TRBJ1-5 | - | TRBV5-4
TGTGCCAGCAGTCCTCGGACAGGGGGTATGGGTGGCTACACCTTC | CASSPRTGGMGGYTF | few | TRBJ1-2 | TRBD1 | TRBV28
TGCGCCAGCAGTGCAAAACAGGGGGCAAACACCGGGGAGCTGTTTTTT | CASSAKQGANTGELFF | - | TRBJ2-2 | TRBD1 | TRBV10-2
TGCAGCGTTGAAGCTCGCTATGGCTACACCTTC | CSVEARYGYTF | - | TRBJ1-2 | - | TRBV29-1
TGTGCCAGCAGCTTGGCAGGGTTTTCCAATCAGCCCCAGCATTTT | CASSLAGFSNQPQHF | few | TRBJ1-5 | - | TRBV5-8
TGTGCCTGGGGCCGGACAGCATCCGCCCTTGGCTATGGCTACACCTTC | CAWGRTASALGYGYTF | few | TRBJ1-2 | - | TRBV30
TGCGCCAGCAGCTTCCCACAGGGTGGCGGGTACAATGAGCAGTTCTTC | CASSFPQGGGYNEQFF | - | TRBJ2-1 | - | TRBV5-1
TGTGCCAGCAGCCAGGGGGACAGGGGGGAAGAGACCCAGTACTTC | CASSQGDRGEETQYF | few | TRBJ2-5 | TRBD1 | TRBV4-2
TGTGCCAGTAGTGTCCGGGGTCTCGATCAGCCCCAGCATTTT | CASSVRGLDQPQHF | - | TRBJ1-5 | - | TRBV19
TGTGCCAGCAGTGCCGATAATCTTGCAGGCGCCTACAATGAGCAGTTCTTC | CASSADNLAGAYNEQFF | - | TRBJ2-1 | - | TRBV6-4
TGTGCCAGCAGTTTGACAGGGGACCGGGGAGATACGCAGTATTTT | CASSLTGDRGDTQYF | few | TRBJ2-3 | TRBD1 | TRBV28
TGTGCCAGCAGCCAGACAGGGAACACTGAAGCTTTCTTT | CASSQTGNTEAFF | few | TRBJ1-1 | - | TRBV6-5
TGTGCCAGCAGTCTGCGCCTTTATAGCAATCAGCCCCAGCATTTT | CASSLRLYSNQPQHF | - | TRBJ1-5 | - | TRBV28
TGTGCCAGCAGCGTAGAGCCGAGCTCTGGAAACACCATATATTTT | CASSVEPSSGNTIYF | - | TRBJ1-3 | - | TRBV9
TGTGCCAGCAGCGCCACAGGGGGGATTGGCACTGAAGCTTTCTTT | CASSATGGIGTEAFF | - | TRBJ1-1 | TRBD1 | TRBV7-2
TGCGCCAGCAGCAGGCGGGGCCCCGAATTCTCTGGGGCCAACGTCCTGACTTTC | CASSRRGPEFSGANVLTF | few | TRBJ2-6 | - | TRBV5-1
TGTGCCAGCTGCTTACGGGAGTTCTCCTACAATGAGCAGTTCTTC | CASCLREFSYNEQFF | - | TRBJ2-1 | - | TRBV6-5
TGTGCCAGCAGCCAAAGCGGCACAGATACGCAGTATTTT | CASSQSGTDTQYF | - | TRBJ2-3 | - | TRBV7-9
TGTGCCAGCAGCTTACGGGATCAGCCCCAGCATTTT | CASSLRDQPQHF | - | TRBJ1-5 | - | TRBV7-9
TGTGCCAGTAGGCGAGGGCCCGCAGATACGCAGTATTTT | CASRRGPADTQYF | once | TRBJ2-3 | - | TRBV19
TGTGCCAGCAGCGTCGGACAGGGGAACACTGAAGCTTTCTTT | CASSVGQGNTEAFF | - | TRBJ1-1 | TRBD1 | TRBV9
TGTGCCAGCAGGATAGCGGGAGAGTCCTACAATGAGCAGTTCTTC | CASRIAGESYNEQFF | - | TRBJ2-1 | TRBD2 | TRBV6-5
TGTGCCAGCAGTAAGCCCTCGGGAGATGGTTCACCCCTCCACTTT | CASSKPSGDGSPLHF | few | TRBJ1-6 | - | TRBV25-1